This is a list of T cell receptor beta chains from one sample in a study of graft-versus-host responses after intestinal transplantation. These receptors' antigens are unknown. Method: immunoSEQ multiplex PCR; TCRdb's copy keeps in-frame clones and lacks some. This sample yields more than 70,000 clones, of which almost 90% are seen a single time; 0.11% belongs to the top ten. The sequencing used unstimulated CD4+ T cells sorted from spleen or lymph node cells, collected before intestinal transplant. The receptors here all came from a human donor who received an intestinal transplant. CDR3s include the opening cysteine and the closing phenylalanine or tryptophan. Fields, in order: J gene, clone size, D gene, V gene, CDR3 protein, CDR3 DNA. D genes are given only for firm matches. Size tells how often a clone was seen (once, few, many) or the class of an expanded clone, and some rows leave it out.

J gene: TRBJ1-5; clone size: once; D gene: .; V gene: TRBV19; CDR3 protein: CASTTTGGGGNQPQHF; CDR3 DNA: TGTGCCAGTACCACCACCGGGGGGGGAGGCAATCAGCCCCAGCATTTT
J gene: TRBJ2-3; clone size: few; D gene: TRBD2; V gene: TRBV19; CDR3 protein: CASSTSGGTDTQYF; CDR3 DNA: TGTGCCAGTAGTACTAGCGGGGGCACAGATACGCAGTATTTT
J gene: TRBJ2-7; clone size: .; D gene: TRBD1; V gene: TRBV29-1; CDR3 protein: CSVRTGGREQYF; CDR3 DNA: TGCAGCGTCCGCACAGGGGGAAGGGAGCAGTACTTC
J gene: TRBJ1-5; clone size: once; D gene: TRBD1; V gene: TRBV29-1; CDR3 protein: CSVPPGGQPQHF; CDR3 DNA: TGCAGCGTCCCCCCAGGGGGCCAGCCCCAGCATTTT
J gene: TRBJ1-3; clone size: once; D gene: .; V gene: TRBV2; CDR3 protein: CASSEYPGDLGNTIYF; CDR3 DNA: TGTGCCAGCAGTGAATACCCGGGGGACTTAGGAAACACCATATATTTT
J gene: TRBJ1-2; clone size: .; D gene: TRBD1; V gene: TRBV5-4; CDR3 protein: CASSPPTGGVDYGYTF; CDR3 DNA: TGTGCCAGCAGCCCCCCCACAGGGGGAGTTGACTATGGCTACACCTTC
J gene: TRBJ2-7; clone size: .; D gene: .; V gene: TRBV29-1; CDR3 protein: CSVSPRTLFFGAQGTPYEQYF; CDR3 DNA: TGCAGCGTTTCCCCCCGGACGTTGTTTTTCGGTGCCCAGGGGACCCCCTACGAGCAGTACTTC
J gene: TRBJ2-5; clone size: .; D gene: TRBD1; V gene: TRBV6-1; CDR3 protein: CASSRTGAEETQYF; CDR3 DNA: TGTGCCAGCAGTCGGACAGGGGCAGAAGAGACCCAGTACTTC
J gene: TRBJ1-6; clone size: .; D gene: .; V gene: TRBV6-5; CDR3 protein: CASSYAGASYNSPLHF; CDR3 DNA: TGTGCCAGCAGTTATGCAGGGGCCTCCTATAATTCACCCCTCCACTTT
J gene: TRBJ2-2; clone size: few; D gene: TRBD2; V gene: TRBV27; CDR3 protein: CASRGTSGGNTGELFF; CDR3 DNA: TGTGCCAGCAGAGGTACTAGCGGGGGGAACACCGGGGAGCTGTTTTTT
J gene: TRBJ2-1; clone size: .; D gene: .; V gene: TRBV5-1; CDR3 protein: CASSFGGGADRYNEQFF; CDR3 DNA: TGCGCCAGCAGCTTCGGAGGGGGGGCCGATCGGTACAATGAGCAGTTCTTC
J gene: TRBJ1-1; clone size: .; D gene: TRBD1; V gene: TRBV4-1; CDR3 protein: CASSHQDREAFF; CDR3 DNA: TGCGCCAGCAGCCACCAGGACAGGGAAGCTTTCTTT
J gene: TRBJ2-7; clone size: few; D gene: .; V gene: TRBV10-1; CDR3 protein: CATSDSPGYEQYF; CDR3 DNA: TGCGCCACTTCCGACAGCCCTGGCTACGAGCAGTACTTC
J gene: TRBJ1-2; clone size: .; D gene: .; V gene: TRBV11-2; CDR3 protein: CATNTRGGGYTF; CDR3 DNA: TGTGCCACCAACACCAGAGGAGGTGGCTACACCTTC
J gene: TRBJ1-2; clone size: .; D gene: .; V gene: TRBV6-4; CDR3 protein: CASSKDRDSNYGYTF; CDR3 DNA: TGTGCCAGCAGTAAGGACCGGGATTCTAACTATGGCTACACCTTC
J gene: TRBJ1-2; clone size: .; D gene: .; V gene: TRBV7-2; CDR3 protein: CASSLAGLGYGYTF; CDR3 DNA: TGTGCCAGCAGCTTGGCGGGTTTGGGGTATGGCTACACCTTC
J gene: TRBJ1-1; clone size: .; D gene: TRBD1; V gene: TRBV5-1; CDR3 protein: CASSLLTGDNEAFF; CDR3 DNA: TGCGCCAGCAGCTTGTTAACAGGGGACAATGAAGCTTTCTTT
J gene: TRBJ2-5; clone size: .; D gene: .; V gene: TRBV11-2; CDR3 protein: CASSFGTQETQYF; CDR3 DNA: TGTGCCAGCAGCTTCGGGACACAAGAGACCCAGTACTTC
J gene: TRBJ1-1; clone size: few; D gene: .; V gene: TRBV5-6; CDR3 protein: CASSWGDSEAFF; CDR3 DNA: TGTGCCAGCAGCTGGGGCGATTCTGAAGCTTTCTTT
J gene: TRBJ1-2; clone size: .; D gene: TRBD1; V gene: TRBV6-5; CDR3 protein: CASSYSEGAWGYTF; CDR3 DNA: TGTGCCAGCAGTTACTCGGAGGGGGCATGGGGCTACACCTTC
J gene: TRBJ1-1; clone size: once; D gene: .; V gene: TRBV4-1; CDR3 protein: CASSQVGGGGNTEAFF; CDR3 DNA: TGCGCCAGCAGCCAAGTGGGGGGTGGGGGAAACACTGAAGCTTTCTTT
J gene: TRBJ1-1; clone size: .; D gene: .; V gene: TRBV9; CDR3 protein: CASSPEGGEAFF; CDR3 DNA: TGTGCCAGCAGCCCCGAGGGGGGGGAGGCTTTCTTT
J gene: TRBJ2-3; clone size: .; D gene: .; V gene: TRBV10-1; CDR3 protein: CASSGTVVGTQYF; CDR3 DNA: TGCGCCAGCAGTGGGACAGTGGTGGGTACGCAGTATTTT
J gene: TRBJ2-7; clone size: .; D gene: TRBD1; V gene: TRBV27; CDR3 protein: CASSQLGQGAYEQYF; CDR3 DNA: TGTGCCAGCAGCCAATTAGGACAGGGCGCCTACGAGCAGTACTTC
J gene: TRBJ2-3; clone size: .; D gene: TRBD2; V gene: TRBV5-1; CDR3 protein: CASSASGDTQYF; CDR3 DNA: TGCGCCAGCAGCGCTAGCGGGGATACGCAGTATTTT
J gene: TRBJ1-2; clone size: .; D gene: .; V gene: TRBV5-1; CDR3 protein: CASSRPTEDGYTF; CDR3 DNA: TGCGCCAGCAGCCGACCGACAGAAGATGGCTACACCTTC
J gene: TRBJ1-1; clone size: .; D gene: .; V gene: TRBV4-1; CDR3 protein: CASSQARGRGLNTEAFF; CDR3 DNA: TGCGCCAGCAGCCAAGCAAGGGGCAGGGGATTGAACACTGAAGCTTTCTTT
J gene: TRBJ2-3; clone size: .; D gene: TRBD1; V gene: TRBV9; CDR3 protein: CASSVTGTGADTQYF; CDR3 DNA: TGTGCCAGCAGCGTGACCGGGACAGGGGCAGATACGCAGTATTTT
J gene: TRBJ1-1; clone size: .; D gene: TRBD1; V gene: TRBV20-1; CDR3 protein: CSAWTGGAFF; CDR3 DNA: TGCAGTGCGTGGACAGGGGGGGCTTTCTTT
J gene: TRBJ1-1; clone size: .; D gene: .; V gene: TRBV6-5; CDR3 protein: CASSYSTGNTEAFF; CDR3 DNA: TGTGCCAGCAGTTACTCGACAGGGAACACTGAAGCTTTCTTT
J gene: TRBJ1-2; clone size: .; D gene: .; V gene: TRBV2; CDR3 protein: CASREAGANYGYTF; CDR3 DNA: TGTGCCAGCAGGGAGGCCGGAGCTAACTATGGCTACACCTTC
J gene: TRBJ1-4; clone size: .; D gene: .; V gene: TRBV5-5; CDR3 protein: CASSSGGKLFF; CDR3 DNA: TGTGCCAGCAGCTCCGGCGGAAAACTGTTTTTT
J gene: TRBJ1-6; clone size: once; D gene: .; V gene: TRBV18; CDR3 protein: CASSPERAYNSPLHF; CDR3 DNA: TGTGCCAGCTCCCCCGAGCGGGCCTATAATTCACCCCTCCACTTT
J gene: TRBJ2-1; clone size: .; D gene: TRBD2; V gene: TRBV7-2; CDR3 protein: CASSPGTSPNNEQFF; CDR3 DNA: TGTGCCAGCAGCCCCGGGACTAGCCCCAACAATGAGCAGTTCTTC
J gene: TRBJ2-1; clone size: .; D gene: .; V gene: TRBV6-1; CDR3 protein: CASPAGTAAGNEQFF; CDR3 DNA: TGTGCCAGCCCCGCGGGGACAGCGGCGGGAAATGAGCAGTTCTTC
J gene: TRBJ2-7; clone size: .; D gene: .; V gene: TRBV2; CDR3 protein: CASSGLPSPSYEQYF; CDR3 DNA: TGTGCCAGCAGTGGGCTTCCCAGTCCCTCCTACGAGCAGTACTTC
J gene: TRBJ2-3; clone size: .; D gene: TRBD1; V gene: TRBV5-8; CDR3 protein: CASSFQGVTDTQYF; CDR3 DNA: TGTGCCAGCAGCTTTCAGGGGGTCACAGATACGCAGTATTTT
J gene: TRBJ1-5; clone size: .; D gene: TRBD1; V gene: TRBV7-6; CDR3 protein: CASSSGTGGAQPQHF; CDR3 DNA: TGTGCCAGCAGCTCCGGGACAGGGGGCGCTCAGCCCCAGCATTTT
J gene: TRBJ2-1; clone size: .; D gene: .; V gene: TRBV29-1; CDR3 protein: CSVDGASSYNEQFF; CDR3 DNA: TGCAGCGTTGATGGGGCCAGCTCCTACAATGAGCAGTTCTTC
J gene: TRBJ2-6; clone size: .; D gene: TRBD2; V gene: TRBV7-9; CDR3 protein: CASGYSGVISGANVLTF; CDR3 DNA: TGTGCCAGCGGATATAGCGGGGTCATCTCTGGGGCCAACGTCCTGACTTTC
J gene: TRBJ2-5; clone size: .; D gene: .; V gene: TRBV5-1; CDR3 protein: CASSLAAWRAPQETQYF; CDR3 DNA: TGCGCCAGCAGCTTGGCCGCGTGGAGGGCCCCCCAAGAGACCCAGTACTTC
J gene: TRBJ1-2; clone size: .; D gene: .; V gene: TRBV7-9; CDR3 protein: CASSFQGSYGYTF; CDR3 DNA: TGTGCCAGCAGCTTCCAGGGCAGCTATGGCTACACCTTC
J gene: TRBJ2-3; clone size: .; D gene: TRBD2; V gene: TRBV4-2; CDR3 protein: CASSQGSGLAADTQYF; CDR3 DNA: TGTGCCAGCAGCCAAGGATCGGGCCTAGCGGCAGATACGCAGTATTTT
J gene: TRBJ2-3; clone size: .; D gene: .; V gene: TRBV5-8; CDR3 protein: CASSLRWGSVTDTQYF; CDR3 DNA: TGTGCCAGCAGCTTGCGGTGGGGCTCGGTCACAGATACGCAGTATTTT
J gene: TRBJ2-3; clone size: .; D gene: TRBD2; V gene: TRBV19; CDR3 protein: CASSLGLALHTQYF; CDR3 DNA: TGTGCCAGTAGTTTGGGACTAGCGTTACATACGCAGTATTTT
J gene: TRBJ2-3; clone size: .; D gene: .; V gene: TRBV11-3; CDR3 protein: CASSEGLRTDTQYF; CDR3 DNA: TGTGCCAGCAGCGAGGGACTTCGCACAGATACGCAGTATTTT